This T cell receptor beta chain was sequenced during a study of vaccination and CD4 T cells after COVID-19 (dated by TCRdb to 2021 to 2024). Concerning the study at large: Every convalescent patient had a positive nasal swab PCR test for SARS-CoV-2, with mild disease in several patients and severe disease in one. In the convalescent cohort there were six males and four females, among whom were two Hispanic individuals, seven Caucasians, two Asians and one multiracial person. Participants got two doses of the Pfizer-BioNTech BNT162b2 vaccine (n=8) or two doses of the Moderna mRNA-1273 vaccine (n=2). Post-COVID blood samples from convalescent patients were collected a median of approximately 100 days after diagnosis, with a range of roughly 35 to 170 days. The time from the second vaccine dose to post-vaccine blood sampling had a median of roughly 72 days and ranged from about 14 to 250 days. The cultures were stimulated with overlapping spike peptide pools from SARS-CoV-2 and from the common cold coronaviruses HCoV-NL63, HCoV-OC43 and HCoV-229E. Control cultures used a CEFX viral epitope pool as positive control, an HIV-1 Nef peptide pool as negative control, or no peptide. The spike-specific CD4+ TCR repertoire was compared before and after mRNA vaccination in approximately 9 COVID-19 convalescent patients and a handful of infection-naive healthy vaccine recipients.

The cysteine opens and the phenylalanine closes a CDR3 of 15 amino acids. Solely the CDR3 DNA is kept, with 45 bases framed from the first base. Trimming removed 3 bases from V and 6 bases from J, leaving 12 bases between the germline ends. In the paper's terms, the treatment or condition label means: approximately 11-day PBMC culture with coronavirus spike peptide pools or control peptides (ViraFEST assay). The ViraFEST assay was used in the study, in which antigen-specific T cells were expanded with peptide pools and expanded clonotypes were subsequently identified by TCR sequencing. The convalescent patients' positive SARS-CoV-2 PCR tests fell between March and December 2020, which was before the Alpha, Beta and Delta variants emerged in the United States. Each well held roughly 2.2 million PBMCs cultured in IMDM containing around 5.1% human AB serum and 9 to 10 IU/ml IL-2, with 8.5 to 10 ug/ml peptide pools added. On days 3 and 7, half of the culture medium was replaced with fresh IL-2-containing medium. Once the cells had been in culture for about 10 days, the EasySep CD4+ T cell isolation kit was used to isolate CD4+ T cells by negative selection. Ficoll-Paque Plus gradient centrifugation was used to isolate PBMCs from whole blood, and the isolated PBMCs were then either used fresh or cryopreserved at -140C. Triplicate wells were generally used for each culture condition.

Paper-wide results and their limitations: The number of convalescent patients in the study was relatively small, and the study did not examine early timepoints following natural infection. The median number of SARS-CoV-2-reactive clonotypes rose from 21 after infection to some 37 after vaccination, but the change was not significant. Of the vaccine-specific clones found in convalescent patients, nearly all (304 of 307) were mono-reactive for SARS-CoV-2 spike instead of being cross-reactive with common cold coronaviruses. Among convalescent patients, a median around 86% of the SARS-CoV-2-reactive clones seen after vaccination appeared only after vaccination, which suggests priming specific to the vaccine.

The method behind the library was PCR. At the Johns Hopkins FTIC core, DNA from the cultured CD4+ T cells underwent TCR sequencing with the Oncomine TCR Beta short-read assay. Genomic DNA was extracted from the cultured CD4+ T cells with the QIAamp micro DNA kit. Oncomine TCR Beta libraries from cultured CD4+ T cells were pooled with unique dual indexes and sequenced on an Illumina iSeq 100. In the paper's pipeline: Non-productive sequences were removed, and CDR3s not starting with C, not ending with F or W, or shorter than 7 amino acids were discarded. The MANAFEST web application was used to identify antigen-specific clonotypes by comparing peptide-stimulated wells against reference wells and other culture wells. For a clone to be called positive, the clone needed an FDR below 0.05, an odds ratio above 5, and a productive frequency above 0.1% in at least two of three replicate wells. Clonotypes that were significantly expanded in both SARS-CoV-2 spike wells and at least one common cold coronavirus spike condition were defined as cross-reactive. CDR3 homology was assessed with Levenshtein distances (stringdist) and unrooted phylogenetic trees (ape) in R version 3.6.1. TCRdb handled the public reads itself, with Q25 trimming in fastp and clone calling in MiXCR, and kept productive beta chains. Every distinct CDR3 protein forms one entry, paired with its most common genes and DNA. TCRdb's processing, not the authors' own work, is the source of the V and J calls. The sample table records roughly 13,000 distinct CDR3 sequences; around 57% of these occur just once. The biggest ten clones account for around 15% of the sample.

Concerning this clonotype: It has no known antigen specificity. Base qualities were left out, and no much larger clone turns up one base away.

In this chain, TRBV12-3 or TRBV12-4 is recombined with TRBJ1-6; the D gene lacks a confident call. Sample: CD4+ T cells from blood, cultured in vitro. This clonotype originated in a human donor who had recovered from COVID-19. For the CDR3, the sequence is CASSFLRGTNSPLHF. The DNA sequence follows: TGTGCCAGCAGTTTTCTACGGGGAACTAATTCACCCCTCCACTTT.